This T cell receptor beta chain was obtained from a study of Graves' ophthalmopathy and Graves' hyperthyroidism. Regarding the study as a whole: The model flagged ophthalmopathy progression at approximately 70% sensitivity and about 72% specificity.

Moderate-to-severe activity, CAS ≥3, NOSPECS ≥4 and a duration under 3 months were seen in donors with ophthalmopathy. Someone took the PBMCs out of approximately 9.2 ml of fresh peripheral blood. TCR beta CDR3 amplification used RNA transcripts. The first round was an RT-PCR with HTBI primers, and the second round was a multiplex PCR. TCRdb re-called the multiplex PCR reads with MiXCR, one entry per CDR3 protein. The table lists more than 150,000 distinct CDR3 sequences, roughly 37% of them singletons. About this clonotype: What it binds is unknown.

This sequence originates from a woman between 35 and 50 years old with Graves' ophthalmopathy. Material for sequencing was peripheral blood.

The CDR3 protein is CASSEGYNTEAFF. The CDR3 DNA reads as TGTGCCAGCAGTGAGGGTTATAACACTGAAGCTTTCTTT. The chain has TRBV27 and TRBJ1-1, with unresolved D. Trimming stripped 5 bases from V and 2 bases from J, with 9 bases between. This CDR3 is built from 13 residues. Germline lookup yields CDR1 MNHEY and CDR2 SMNVEV (reference sequence).